This T cell receptor (beta chain) is from a study of CD8+ T cells in alopecia areata. Extraction of RNA preceded its reverse transcription into cDNA, which served as the sequencing template. Profiling relied on immunoSEQ multiplex PCR, and the TCRdb table lists in-frame clones only, not all of them. The data contain about 180,000 clones, around 64% of them singletons. This clone was picked up a small number of times. The germline V gene has CDR1 MGHRA and CDR2 YSYEKL. The V and J ends lost 1 base and 4 bases respectively, with 7 bases between them. CDR3 length: 13 residues. The chain combines TRBV4-1 with TRBJ1-1; D ambiguous. Sample: CD8+ T cells sorted from blood, taken at week 0. The receptor's source is a human donor with alopecia areata. CDR3 region: CASSQVEGTEAFF. The CDR3 bases are TGCGCCAGCAGCCAAGTGGAGGGCACTGAAGCTTTCTTT.